This is a list of T cell receptor beta chains from one sample in a study of beta chain features in type 1 diabetes. The data were produced by immunoSEQ multiplex PCR, yet TCRdb's version contains in-frame clones alone and is incomplete. In the table there are under 900,000 clones, roughly 15% of which are singletons. The specimen was naive CD4+ T cells from blood. Receptors originate from a woman between 18 and 29 years old in good health. Both conserved end residues are part of each CDR3. D genes are given only for firm matches. Clone size is not always given. Where it is, it says once, few, many or a class for expanded clones.

D: TRBD2; size: few; J: TRBJ2-1; V: TRBV27; DNA: TGTGCCAGCAGTTTCTTAGCGGGGGGCTTTTACAATGAGCAGTTCTTC; CDR3: CASSFLAGGFYNEQFF
D: .; size: .; J: TRBJ2-5; V: TRBV9; DNA: TGTGCCAGTAGCCCGGAATTTGGAAAAGAGACCCAGTACTTC; CDR3: CASSPEFGKETQYF
D: .; size: few; J: TRBJ2-1; V: TRBV5-1; DNA: TGCGCCAGCAGCCGGCCTAGCTACAATGAGCAGTTCTTC; CDR3: CASSRPSYNEQFF
D: .; size: few; J: TRBJ2-6; V: TRBV5-6; DNA: TGTGCCAGCAGCTATCGGGGCCTCTCTGGGGCCAACGTCCTGACTTTC; CDR3: CASSYRGLSGANVLTF
D: .; size: few; J: TRBJ2-1; V: TRBV10-3; DNA: TGTGCCATGCAGAAGGACAGACTCTACAATGAGCAGTTCTTC; CDR3: CAMQKDRLYNEQFF
D: .; size: few; J: TRBJ2-5; V: TRBV2; DNA: TGTGCCAGCAAGGTTAGGACGGGAGAGACCCAGTACTTC; CDR3: CASKVRTGETQYF
D: TRBD1; size: .; J: TRBJ1-1; V: TRBV2; DNA: TGTGCCAGCCGAGACAGGGTTGGTTTCGAAGCTTTCTTT; CDR3: CASRDRVGFEAFF
D: TRBD1; size: few; J: TRBJ2-6; V: TRBV7-2; DNA: TGTGCCAGCAGCCCCGGGACAGGGCGTAGTGGGGCCAACGTCCTGACTTTC; CDR3: CASSPGTGRSGANVLTF
D: .; size: .; J: TRBJ1-1; V: TRBV15; DNA: TGTGCCACCAGCATAGGTGACACTGAAGCTTTCTTT; CDR3: CATSIGDTEAFF
D: .; size: .; J: TRBJ2-1; V: TRBV19; DNA: TGTGCCAGTAGTGTGGAATACAATGAGCAGTTCTTC; CDR3: CASSVEYNEQFF
D: .; size: few; J: TRBJ2-1; V: TRBV6-5; DNA: TGTGCCAGCAGTTACTCGATTACAGAGACCTACAATGAGCAGTTCTTC; CDR3: CASSYSITETYNEQFF
D: .; size: few; J: TRBJ2-5; V: TRBV14; DNA: TGTGCCAGCAGCCGGGGACTTCTGATTGGAGAGACCCAGTACTTC; CDR3: CASSRGLLIGETQYF
D: TRBD2; size: few; J: TRBJ2-1; V: TRBV6-5; DNA: TGTGCCAGCAGGTCGGGACTAGCGGGTCTAAATGAGCAGTTCTTC; CDR3: CASRSGLAGLNEQFF
D: .; size: few; J: TRBJ1-1; V: TRBV28; DNA: TGTGCCAGCAGCAGGATAGACTACACTGAAGCTTTCTTT; CDR3: CASSRIDYTEAFF
D: TRBD2; size: few; J: TRBJ2-2; V: TRBV9; DNA: TGTGCCAGCAGCGCCTCCGGGACTAGATTGTCCGGGGAGCTGTTTTTT; CDR3: CASSASGTRLSGELFF
D: TRBD2; size: .; J: TRBJ2-1; V: TRBV19; DNA: TGTGCCAGTACCCGTAGGTGGCGGGAGGCTCCCTACAATGAGCAGTTCTTC; CDR3: CASTRRWREAPYNEQFF
D: .; size: .; J: TRBJ2-7; V: TRBV5-8; DNA: TGTGCCAGCAGCTTGGATGGGGGTTATTACGAGCAGTACTTC; CDR3: CASSLDGGYYEQYF
D: .; size: few; J: TRBJ2-2; V: TRBV11-2; DNA: TGTGCCAGCAGCCAAGGGGGAGGGCCAGCCGGGGAGCTGTTTTTT; CDR3: CASSQGGGPAGELFF
D: .; size: .; J: TRBJ1-2; V: TRBV25-1; DNA: TGTGCCAGCAGCTCGAATCGCTATGGCTACACCTTC; CDR3: CASSSNRYGYTF
D: .; size: .; J: TRBJ2-3; V: TRBV5-4; DNA: TGTGCCAGCAGCTTGAGGCTCATACAAACCACAGATACGCAGTATTTT; CDR3: CASSLRLIQTTDTQYF
D: .; size: .; J: TRBJ2-1; V: TRBV5-4; DNA: TGTGCCAGCAGCTTCGACTACCCTGACTACAATGAGCAGTTCTTC; CDR3: CASSFDYPDYNEQFF
D: TRBD2; size: few; J: TRBJ2-1; V: TRBV28; DNA: TGTGGTACTATAGCGGGATACTACAATGAGCAGTTCTTC; CDR3: CGTIAGYYNEQFF
D: .; size: .; J: TRBJ2-3; V: TRBV5-4; DNA: TGTGCCAGCAGCTTGGCTGGCGGGATCACAGATACGCAGTATTTT; CDR3: CASSLAGGITDTQYF
D: TRBD2; size: few; J: TRBJ2-1; V: TRBV5-4; DNA: TGTGCCAGCAGCTCTAGCGGGAGCGCCCTCTACAATGAGCAGTTCTTC; CDR3: CASSSSGSALYNEQFF
D: .; size: few; J: TRBJ2-2; V: TRBV7-9; DNA: TGTGCCAGCAGCCAGGACTTCTACACCGGGGAGCTGTTTTTT; CDR3: CASSQDFYTGELFF
D: TRBD2; size: .; J: TRBJ2-7; V: TRBV6-6; DNA: TGTGCCAGCGGGACTAGCGGGATTCACTTGTACTTC; CDR3: CASGTSGIHLYF
D: .; size: .; J: TRBJ1-5; V: TRBV28; DNA: TGTGCCAGCAGACTCTCGGGGGGTGGGCAGCCCCAGCATTTT; CDR3: CASRLSGGGQPQHF
D: .; size: few; J: TRBJ2-1; V: TRBV19; DNA: TGTGCCAGTAGTATAGGAGGGCCCCTATCCTACAATGAGCAGTTCTTC; CDR3: CASSIGGPLSYNEQFF
D: TRBD1; size: few; J: TRBJ1-2; V: TRBV15; DNA: TGTGCCACCAGCAGACCGGGACAGGGTAGGGGCTCGGATGGCTACACCTTC; CDR3: CATSRPGQGRGSDGYTF
D: .; size: many; J: TRBJ1-5; V: TRBV23-1; DNA: TGCGCCAGCAGTCCGAGGGCAATCGGCAATCAGCCCCAGCATTTT; CDR3: CASSPRAIGNQPQHF
D: TRBD1; size: once; J: TRBJ2-2; V: TRBV5-4; DNA: TGTGCCAGCAGCCAAAAACAGGGGACGATTGCCGGGGAGCTGTTTTTT; CDR3: CASSQKQGTIAGELFF
D: .; size: .; J: TRBJ2-2; V: TRBV29-1; DNA: TGCAGCGTGCGGGATTCCGGGGAGCTGTTTTTT; CDR3: CSVRDSGELFF
D: TRBD1; size: .; J: TRBJ1-4; V: TRBV28; DNA: TGTGCCAGCAGTCCCGGGACAGACGTTGAAAAACTGTTTTTT; CDR3: CASSPGTDVEKLFF
D: TRBD2; size: .; J: TRBJ2-3; V: TRBV25-1; DNA: TGTGCCAGCAGTGAACTGAGACTAGCGGGAGGTGCAGATACGCAGTATTTT; CDR3: CASSELRLAGGADTQYF
D: TRBD2; size: few; J: TRBJ2-1; V: TRBV7-9; DNA: TGTGCCAGCAGCTTGGGGGACGGACTAGCGTGGAATGAGCAGTTCTTC; CDR3: CASSLGDGLAWNEQFF
D: .; size: .; J: TRBJ2-7; V: TRBV7-2; DNA: TGTGCCAGCAGCTTAGGACAGAGGAATTACGAGCAGTACTTC; CDR3: CASSLGQRNYEQYF
D: .; size: few; J: TRBJ2-7; V: TRBV29-1; DNA: TGCAGCGTTACCCCGTCGATTCCTTCCTACGAGCAGTACTTC; CDR3: CSVTPSIPSYEQYF
D: .; size: few; J: TRBJ2-2; V: TRBV7-2; DNA: TGTGCCAGCAGCTTAATCTCCACCGGGGAGCTGTTTTTT; CDR3: CASSLISTGELFF
D: .; size: few; J: TRBJ2-1; V: TRBV9; DNA: TGTGCCAGCAGCTACAGAGACTCCTACAATGAGCAGTTCTTC; CDR3: CASSYRDSYNEQFF
D: .; size: few; J: TRBJ2-4; V: TRBV10-3; DNA: TGTGCCAAAAAGCGGCTTGGGCAGCCTAAAAACATTCAGTACTTC; CDR3: CAKKRLGQPKNIQYF
D: TRBD2; size: few; J: TRBJ2-7; V: TRBV4-3; DNA: TGCGCCAGCAGCCAAGTAGCGGGAGGGTACGAGCAGTACTTC; CDR3: CASSQVAGGYEQYF
D: .; size: .; J: TRBJ1-1; V: TRBV2; DNA: TGTGCCAGCAGTACTGGGGCCAGAATAAACTGGGGCTTGGTGGACACTGAAGCTTTCTTT; CDR3: CASSTGARINWGLVDTEAFF
D: .; size: .; J: TRBJ1-2; V: TRBV7-2; DNA: TGTGCCAGCAGCGCCAGAGGGCAGTTAGGGGGCTACACCTTC; CDR3: CASSARGQLGGYTF
D: .; size: .; J: TRBJ2-3; V: TRBV6-6; DNA: TGTGCCAGCAGTTACAACCAGGGGCTAGATACGCAGTATTTT; CDR3: CASSYNQGLDTQYF
D: TRBD2; size: few; J: TRBJ2-3; V: TRBV18; DNA: TGTGCCAGCTCAGTTCCTAGCGGGAGCACAGATACGCAGTATTTT; CDR3: CASSVPSGSTDTQYF